A selection of T cell receptor beta chains follows, all from one sample in a study of CD8 T cells in Susac syndrome. TCRdb processed the immunoSEQ multiplex PCR reads anew with MiXCR; each CDR3 protein has one entry. The sample has about 180,000 distinct CDR3 sequences; more than 95% are singletons. The sample comprised CD4+ T cells from PBMCs. The origin of the receptors is a human donor with Susac syndrome. Each CDR3 is given without its conserved first and last residue.

>15|TRBV7-3|TRBJ2-7
ASSLSPLSRISYEQY
>10|TRBV19|TRBJ1-5
ASSIANQPQH
>9|TRBV30|TRBJ1-2
ARREGAGYT
>11|TRBV4-1|TRBJ2-5
ASSQQLAETQY
>11|TRBV15|TRBJ2-1
ATSMTGSYEQF
>14|TRBV14|TRBJ1-5
ASSPDSLYSNQPQH
>13|TRBV7-2|TRBJ2-7
ASSLALAGAYEQY
>14|TRBV3-1|TRBJ2-1
ASSQVSGSSYNEQF
>11|TRBV9|TRBJ2-1
ASSRLTGTEQF
>10|TRBV15|TRBJ1-1
ATSRDSSTGS
>12|TRBV11-2|TRBJ2-5
ASSIRLATETQY
>14|TRBV29-1|TRBJ1-1
SVAGQGTAMNTEAF
>15|TRBV9|TRBJ2-6
ASSVDRGGSGANVLT
>10|TRBV29-1|TRBJ2-5
SVERGRETQY
>13|TRBV5-1|TRBJ1-5
ASSLTEGSNQPQH
>14|TRBV5-1|TRBJ2-6
ASSPTATSGANVLT
>13|TRBV29-1|TRBJ2-7
SVEDGQLLSYEQY
>12|TRBV5-1|TRBJ1-1
ASSTGPTNTEAF
>12|TRBV29-1|TRBJ2-2
SVDGGGITGELF
>16|TRBV4-1|TRBJ2-5
ASSQVISGGPYQETQY
>15|TRBV10-3|TRBJ1-5
AISESRRGQSNQPQH
>10|TRBV12-3/TRBV12-4|TRBJ2-5
ASRGIQETQY
>12|TRBV3-1|TRBJ2-2
ASSQEGNPGELF
>11|TRBV29-1|TRBJ1-3
SVEGHGRNTIY
>14|TRBV19|TRBJ2-1
ASSSRWSGVNNEQF
>13|TRBV6-5|TRBJ2-1
ASSYSSGAPNEQF
>12|TRBV20-1|TRBJ2-1
SAREAGAWGEQF
>11|TRBV20-1|TRBJ2-5
SARAPSQETQY